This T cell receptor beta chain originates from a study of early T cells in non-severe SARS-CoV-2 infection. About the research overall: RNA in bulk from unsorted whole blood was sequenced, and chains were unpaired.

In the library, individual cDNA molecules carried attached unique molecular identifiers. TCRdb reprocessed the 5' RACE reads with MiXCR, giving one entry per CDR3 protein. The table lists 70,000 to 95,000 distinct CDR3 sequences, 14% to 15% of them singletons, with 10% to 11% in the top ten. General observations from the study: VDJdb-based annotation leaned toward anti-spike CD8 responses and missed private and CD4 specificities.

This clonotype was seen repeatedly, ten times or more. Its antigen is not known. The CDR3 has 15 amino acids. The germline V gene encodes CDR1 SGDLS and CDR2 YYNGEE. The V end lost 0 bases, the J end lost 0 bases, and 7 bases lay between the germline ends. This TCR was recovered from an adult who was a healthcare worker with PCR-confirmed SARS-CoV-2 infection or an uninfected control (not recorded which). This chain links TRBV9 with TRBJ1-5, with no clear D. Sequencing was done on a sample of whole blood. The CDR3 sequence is CASSVDGYSNQPQHF. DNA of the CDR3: TGTGCCAGCAGCGTAGACGGATATAGCAATCAGCCCCAGCATTTT.